Below are 12 T cell receptor beta chains sequenced from a single sample in a study of T cells in Graves' hyperthyroidism and ophthalmopathy. Amplification of TCR beta CDR3 regions used RNA as the template. The HTBI set primed first-round TCR CDR3 RT-PCR. TCRdb reprocessed the multiplex PCR reads with MiXCR, giving one entry per CDR3 protein. The table lists approximately 200,000 distinct CDR3 sequences, about a sixth of them singletons. The specimen sequenced was blood. The receptors come from a man between 40 and 49 years old with Graves' hyperthyroidism.

This chain uses TRBV29-1 with TRBJ2-3; D remains unclear. Trimming took off 4 bases at V and 0 bases at J, with 8 bases between the two ends. This CDR3 spans 13 amino acids. The germline CDR1 and CDR2 sequences are SQVTM and ANQGSEA. CDR3 in amino acids: CSVARFSTDTQYF. DNA of the CDR3: TGCAGCGTTGCACGGTTTAGCACAGATACGCAGTATTTT.

This clonotype was seen at least ten times. The V gene is TRBV18, the J gene TRBJ1-1; D may be TRBD1 (6 bases). CDR3 length equals 14 residues. Trimming took 2 bases from V and 10 from J, leaving 17 bases between them. Germline V lookup: CDR1 KGHSH, CDR2 LQKENI. CDR3 sequence (DNA): TGTGCCAGCTCACCAGGGCCGGGGGCTTTGATAGCTTTCTTT. This encodes CASSPGPGALIAFF.

This clonotype was seen repeatedly, ten times or more. This rearrangement joins TRBV7-2 to TRBJ2-7; D is unresolved. Germline V gives CDR1 SGHTA, CDR2 FQGNSA. Trimming stripped 5 bases from V and 7 bases from J, with 18 bases between. This CDR3 is built from 14 residues. CDR3 sequence reads: CASSPRIGQKEQYF. CDR3 coding DNA: TGTGCCAGCAGCCCCCGAATCGGCCAGAAGGAGCAGTACTTC.

In its sample, this clonotype was seen a few times. V and J are TRBV7-8 and TRBJ2-4, with D perhaps matching TRBD1 (6 bases). The CDR3 has 16 residues. Trimming took off 3 bases at V and 1 base at J, with 13 bases between the two ends. Germline V CDR1 and CDR2: SGHVS, FQNEAQ. CDR3 loop: CASSFQQGWAKNIQYF. Here the CDR3 DNA reads TGTGCCAGCAGCTTTCAACAGGGCTGGGCCAAAAACATTCAGTACTTC.

Ten or more counts support this clonotype. The chain carries TRBV20-1 and TRBJ2-3; 16 positions agree with TRBD2. With V trimmed by 5 bases and J by 6 bases, 17 bases remained unmatched. The CDR3 loop spans 19 amino acids. Looked up from germline, CDR1 is DFQATT and CDR2 is SNEGSKA (reference sequence). DNA of the CDR3: TGCAGTGCTCAGCCGGGACTAGCGGGGGGGACCGCGGTTACGGATACGCAGTATTTT. Protein sequence: CSAQPGLAGGTAVTDTQYF.

This clonotype was counted between two and nine times. The J gene is TRBJ1-2, the V gene TRBV29-1, with unresolved D. Trimming removed 6 bases from V and 4 bases from J, with 15 bases in between. Germline-derived CDR1 and CDR2 are SQVTM and ANQGSEA. This CDR3 region has 13 residues. The CDR3 coding sequence is TGCAGCGTCGAGACATCTCTCGGCTATGGCTACACCTTC. It specifies CSVETSLGYGYTF.

This clonotype was recorded at least ten times. The chain recombines TRBV30 with TRBJ1-2; D gene uncertain. The CDR3 runs 12 residues. Looked up from germline, CDR1 is GTSNPN and CDR2 is SVGIG (reference sequence). V was cut by 7 bases and J by 2 bases, with 11 bases left in between. CDR3 residues: CAYADGNYGYTF. CDR3 coding DNA: TGTGCCTACGCGGACGGGAACTATGGCTACACCTTC.

This clonotype was seen ten or more times. The V call is TRBV7-3, the J call TRBJ2-3; D is unresolved. From germline, CDR1 is SGHTA and CDR2 FQGTGA. CDR3 length: 17 amino acids. With 1 base removed from V and 0 bases from J, the gap between germline ends came to 14 bases. The CDR3 here is CASSLNPPGSSTDTQYF. The CDR3 nucleotides are TGTGCCAGCAGCTTAAATCCCCCCGGGTCCAGCACAGATACGCAGTATTTT.

The chain joins TRBV9 to TRBJ2-7; D might be TRBD1 (6 bases). The CDR3 covers 13 residues. The germline CDR1 and CDR2 sequences are SGDLS and YYNGEE. V shed 4 bases and J shed 2 bases, with 10 bases lying between them. CDR3 sequence: CASSKGVTYEQYF. CDR3 DNA: TGTGCCAGCAGCAAGGGGGTCACCTACGAGCAGTACTTC.

The rearrangement links TRBV20-1 to TRBJ2-4, with 7 bases aligning to TRBD2. V was pared by 7 bases and J by 8 bases, with 8 bases of the junction left unmatched. Germline CDR1 reads DFQATT; CDR2 reads SNEGSKA (reference sequence). This CDR3 has 12 amino acids. In nucleotides, the CDR3 is TGCAGTGTTAGGAGCGGGGAGGACATTCAGTACTTC. Translated: CSVRSGEDIQYF.

This clonotype was seen at least ten times. V is TRBV6-1 and J is TRBJ2-2; D possibly corresponds to TRBD2 (6 bases). The V end lost 4 bases, the J end lost 3 bases, and 15 bases lay between the germline ends. The germline V gene has CDR1 MNHNS and CDR2 SASEGT. The CDR3 runs to 16 residues. CDR3: CASSGSRRGDTGELFF. The CDR3 DNA sequence: TGTGCCAGCAGTGGTAGTCGGCGGGGAGACACCGGGGAGCTGTTTTTT.

This clonotype was detected ten times or more. The gene calls are TRBV28 and TRBJ2-7; 8 nucleotides agree with TRBD2. The germline V gene has CDR1 MDHEN and CDR2 SYDVKM. The CDR3 extends over 16 amino acids. V was pared by 10 bases and J by 0 bases, with 14 bases of the junction left unmatched. For the CDR3, the DNA is TGTGCCACCTGTTTCGGGGGGGGGGGTAGCTCCTACGAGCAGTACTTC. Protein: CATCFGGGGSSYEQYF.